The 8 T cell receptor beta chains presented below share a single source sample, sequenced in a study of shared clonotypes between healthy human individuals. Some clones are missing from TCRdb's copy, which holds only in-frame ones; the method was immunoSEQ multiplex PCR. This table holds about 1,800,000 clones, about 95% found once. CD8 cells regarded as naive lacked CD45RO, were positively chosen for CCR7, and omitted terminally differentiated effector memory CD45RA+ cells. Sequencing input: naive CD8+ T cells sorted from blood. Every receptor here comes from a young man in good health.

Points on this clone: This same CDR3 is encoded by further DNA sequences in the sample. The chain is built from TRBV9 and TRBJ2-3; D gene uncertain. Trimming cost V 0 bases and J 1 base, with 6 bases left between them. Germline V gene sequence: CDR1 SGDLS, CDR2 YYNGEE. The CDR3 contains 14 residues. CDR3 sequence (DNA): TGTGCCAGCAGCGTAGGTTCGGGCACAGATACGCAGTATTTT. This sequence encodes CASSVGSGTDTQYF.

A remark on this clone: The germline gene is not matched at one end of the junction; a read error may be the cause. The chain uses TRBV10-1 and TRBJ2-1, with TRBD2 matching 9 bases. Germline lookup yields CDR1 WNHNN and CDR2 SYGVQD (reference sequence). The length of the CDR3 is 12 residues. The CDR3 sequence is CASSEGTSIPLF. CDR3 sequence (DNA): TGCGCCAGCAGTGAGGGGACTAGCATCCCCCTCTTC.

The CDR3 spells CASSSVAGGIQETQYF. In DNA, the CDR3 is TGTGCCAGCAGCTCCGTAGCGGGAGGAATCCAAGAGACCCAGTACTTC. The genes are TRBV13 and TRBJ2-5; 10 bases are a match to TRBD2. Germline V gives CDR1 PRHDT, CDR2 FYEKMQ (reference sequence). V was pared by 4 bases and J by 1 base, with 6 bases of the junction left unmatched. There are 16 residues in the CDR3. The full variable domain, in which reference TRBV13 and TRBJ2-5 provide the parts outside the CDR3, is AAGVIQSPRHLIKEKRETATLKCYPIPRHDTVYWYQQGPGQDPQFLISFYEKMQSDKGSIPDRFSAQQFSDYHSELNMSSLELGDSALYFCASSSVAGGIQETQYFGPGTRLLVL.

The CDR3 bases are TGCGCCAGCAGCCGACAGGGGGGGAACACCGGGGAGCTGTTTTTT. Protein: CASSRQGGNTGELFF. The V call is TRBV4-1, the J call TRBJ2-2; TRBD1 agrees at 9 bases. Germline values: CDR1 MGHRA, CDR2 YSYEKL. CDR3 length: 15 amino acids. The ends lost 4 bases at V and 1 base at J; junction bases unmatched: 1.

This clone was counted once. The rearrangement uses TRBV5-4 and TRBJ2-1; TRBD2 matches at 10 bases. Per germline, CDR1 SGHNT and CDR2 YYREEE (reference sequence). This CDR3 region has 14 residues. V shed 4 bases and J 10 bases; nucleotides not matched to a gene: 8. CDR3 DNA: TGTGCCAGCAGCCTCAGCGGGGGGGCTTGGGAGCAGTTCTTC. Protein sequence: CASSLSGGAWEQFF.

Here the CDR3 DNA reads TGTGCCAGCAGTTTAGTTAGGACAGGGCAGTACGAGCAGTACTTC. Encoded protein: CASSLVRTGQYEQYF. The chain links TRBV28 to TRBJ2-7; 8 bases align to TRBD1. CDR3 size: 15 residues. CDR1 MDHEN and CDR2 SYDVKM come from the germline V gene. V trimming: 2 bases; J trimming: 4 bases; junction bases outside the gene matches: 7.

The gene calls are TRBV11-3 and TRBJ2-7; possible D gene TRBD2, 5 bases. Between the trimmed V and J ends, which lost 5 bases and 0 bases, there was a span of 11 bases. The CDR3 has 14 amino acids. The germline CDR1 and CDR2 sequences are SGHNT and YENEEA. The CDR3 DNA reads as TGTGCCAGCAGCCTTAAGCGGATCTCCTACGAGCAGTACTTC. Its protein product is CASSLKRISYEQYF.

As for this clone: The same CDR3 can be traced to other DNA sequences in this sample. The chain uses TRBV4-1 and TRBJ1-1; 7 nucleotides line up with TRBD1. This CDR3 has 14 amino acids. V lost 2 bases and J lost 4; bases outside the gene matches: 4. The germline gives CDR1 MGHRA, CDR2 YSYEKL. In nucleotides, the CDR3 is TGCGCCAGCAGCCAAACACAGGGGATCACTGAAGCTTTCTTT. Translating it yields CASSQTQGITEAFF.